Below, 18 T cell receptor beta chains from the same sample are listed, as sequenced in a study of CD8+ T cells in alopecia areata. Following RNA extraction, reverse transcription yielded cDNA that acted as the sequencing template. The protocol was immunoSEQ multiplex PCR, while the TCRdb copy is restricted to in-frame clones and leaves out a portion. The sample records about 200,000 clones, about 60% being singletons. Specimen: CD4+ T cells sorted from blood, collected at week 0. These receptors all come from a human donor with alopecia areata.

This clone occurred a few times. For the CDR3, the DNA is TGCAGCGTTGGGTCCGCGGCAGGGGGTTGGTATGGCTACACCTTC. This codes for CSVGSAAGGWYGYTF. The chain carries TRBV29-1 and TRBJ1-2; 7 bases match TRBD1. V lost 4 bases and J lost 5; bases outside the gene matches: 13. CDR3 length: 15 residues. Germline values: CDR1 SQVTM, CDR2 ANQGSEA.

This clone came up a few times. The CDR3 DNA is TGTGCCAGCAGCTTAGAAGGGGAAGCTTTCTTT. This sequence encodes CASSLEGEAFF. This sequence joins TRBV7-8 and TRBJ1-1; no clear D. CDR3 length: 11 residues. CDR1 and CDR2 from the germline V gene are SGHVS and FQNEAQ. Between the trimmed V and J ends, which lost 1 base and 8 bases, there was a span of 5 bases.

This clone was recorded once. The CDR3 sequence: CAWSVNSNTEAFF. Written as DNA, the CDR3 is TGTGCCTGGAGTGTTAACAGTAACACTGAAGCTTTCTTT. The chain combines TRBV30 with TRBJ1-1; D gene ambiguous. Germline CDR1 is GTSNPN and CDR2 is SVGIG (reference sequence). CDR3 length: 13 amino acids. V lost 0 bases and J 2 bases, leaving 7 bases between the germline ends.

The chain uses TRBV11-3 and TRBJ1-1; D is possibly TRBD1 (6 bases). The CDR3 has 13 residues. Germline values: CDR1 SGHNT, CDR2 YENEEA. With 3 bases removed from V and 3 bases from J, the gap between germline ends came to 8 bases. The CDR3 DNA is TGTGCCAGCAGCTTGACAGGATACACTGAAGCTTTCTTT. This sequence encodes CASSLTGYTEAFF.

This clone has only a few counts. The same CDR3 can be traced to other DNA sequences in this sample. The V gene is TRBV10-1, the J gene TRBJ2-7; TRBD1 is a possible D gene (5 bases). This CDR3 contains 13 residues. Germline CDR1 reads WNHNN; CDR2 reads SYGVQD (reference sequence). The V end lost 3 bases, the J end lost 3 bases, and 9 bases lay between the germline ends. CDR3 residues: CASSDSQGYEQYF. The CDR3 DNA reads as TGCGCCAGCAGTGACTCTCAGGGCTACGAGCAGTACTTC.

The genes are TRBV27 and TRBJ1-1; D gene ambiguous. V was cut by 6 bases and J by 1 base, with 9 bases left in between. The germline gives CDR1 MNHEY, CDR2 SMNVEV (reference sequence). The CDR3 has 13 residues. The CDR3 sequence is CASRYAPNTEAFF. The DNA of the CDR3 is TGTGCCAGCAGGTACGCACCGAACACTGAAGCTTTCTTT.

The table lists this clone with a few counts. J is TRBJ2-5 and V is TRBV9; TRBD2 aligns across 13 bases. J was trimmed by 5 bases and V by 4 bases; bases with no gene match: 5. Germline V gene lookup returns CDR1 SGDLS and CDR2 YYNGEE. The length of the CDR3 is 15 residues. CDR3 protein: CASSHGLAGVETQYF. The CDR3 coding sequence is TGTGCCAGCAGCCATGGACTAGCGGGAGTGGAGACCCAGTACTTC.

This chain uses TRBV11-2 with TRBJ2-3; D gene unclear. CDR3 length: 12 amino acids. Germline lookup yields CDR1 SGHAT and CDR2 FQNNGV. With 5 bases removed from V and 2 bases from J, the gap between germline ends came to 5 bases. The CDR3 coding sequence is TGTGCCAGCAGCCCCCCCACAGATACGCAGTATTTT. This gives the protein CASSPPTDTQYF.

This chain uses TRBV19 with TRBJ1-2; D unclear. Germline assignment: CDR1 LNHDA and CDR2 SQIVND (reference sequence). The V end lost 6 bases, the J end lost 2 bases, and 10 bases lay between the germline ends. The CDR3 spans 13 residues. This CDR3 is CASRTELNYGYTF. CDR3 DNA sequence: TGTGCCAGTAGGACGGAATTAAACTATGGCTACACCTTC. The full variable domain, in which reference TRBV19 and TRBJ1-2 provide the parts outside the CDR3, is DGGITQSPKYLFRKEGQNVTLSCEQNLNHDAMYWYRQDPGQGLRLIYYSQIVNDFQKGDIAEGYSVSREKKESFPLTVTSAQKNPTAFYLCASRTELNYGYTFGSGTRLTVV.

This chain uses TRBV9 with TRBJ1-1; TRBD1 might be the D (5 bases). From germline, CDR1 is SGDLS and CDR2 YYNGEE. This CDR3 contains 12 residues. V lost 4 bases and J lost 8, with 12 bases in between. DNA of the CDR3: TGTGCCAGCAGCCCCCTCGGGGGGGAAGCTTTCTTT. Residues: CASSPLGGEAFF.

The table lists this clone with a few counts. The chain is built from TRBV9 and TRBJ2-3, with unresolved D. V was cut by 4 bases and J by 2 bases, with 8 bases left in between. The V gene's germline CDR1 is SGDLS and CDR2 YYNGEE. The CDR3 sequence is 13 residues long. The CDR3 DNA sequence: TGTGCCAGCAGCTGGGAATTCACAGATACGCAGTATTTT. It codes for CASSWEFTDTQYF.

This clone was counted between two and nine times. The rearrangement uses TRBV18 and TRBJ2-7, with D perhaps TRBD1 or TRBD2 (5 bases each). The germline V gene has CDR1 KGHSH and CDR2 LQKENI. The CDR3 covers 13 residues. V lost 2 bases and J lost 3, with 8 bases in between. Written as DNA, the CDR3 is TGTGCCAGCTCACCATCGGGGCGCTACGAGCAGTACTTC. This encodes CASSPSGRYEQYF. The variable domain in full, completed from reference TRBV18 and TRBJ2-7, reads NAGVMQNPRHLVRRRGQEARLRCSPMKGHSHVYWYRQLPEEGLKFMVYLQKENIIDESGMPKERFSAEFPKEGPSILRIQQVVRGDSAAYFCASSPSGRYEQYFGPGTRLTVT.

The chain carries TRBV5-6 and TRBJ1-5, with 9 bases that match TRBD1. The CDR3 extends over 14 amino acids. V was pared by 5 bases and J by 4 bases, with 4 bases of the junction left unmatched. The germline CDR1 and CDR2 sequences are SGHDT and YYEEEE. This CDR3 reads CASSGTGLNQPQHF. CDR3 nucleotides: TGTGCCAGCAGTGGGACAGGGCTTAATCAGCCCCAGCATTTT.

The table lists this clone with a few counts. J is TRBJ2-1 and V is TRBV14; 10 positions match TRBD1. Germline CDR1 SGHDN, CDR2 FVKESK. This CDR3 has 16 amino acids. V lost 5 bases and J lost 4; bases outside the gene matches: 8. For the CDR3, the DNA is TGTGCCAGCAGCAGAACCGGGACAGGGGATTACAATGAGCAGTTCTTC. Translation gives CASSRTGTGDYNEQFF.

This clone was found a few times. The chain employs TRBV27 and TRBJ2-1; no definite D call. V gave up 8 bases and J gave up 5 bases, with 13 bases separating them. Germline V lookup: CDR1 MNHEY, CDR2 SMNVEV (reference sequence). This CDR3 is 13 amino acids long. Here the CDR3 DNA reads TGTGCCAGCGGTACCCGGGTTAACAATGAGCAGTTCTTC. This translates into CASGTRVNNEQFF.

The J gene is TRBJ2-3, the V gene TRBV5-1; 8 nucleotides line up with TRBD2. Losses at the gene ends were 5 bases for V and 6 bases for J; bases not matched to a gene: 2. This CDR3 region has 12 residues. The germline gives CDR1 SGHRS, CDR2 YFSETQ. CDR3 DNA sequence: TGCGCCAGCAGGCGGGAGGATGATACGCAGTATTTT. It encodes CASRREDDTQYF.

The gene calls are TRBV30 and TRBJ1-4; 7 bases map to TRBD1. From germline, CDR1 is GTSNPN and CDR2 SVGIG (reference sequence). The CDR3 is 14 residues long. V was clipped by 4 bases and J by 7 bases; unmatched bases: 9. The chain's CDR3 is CAWTSRGLGEKLFF. In DNA form, the CDR3 reads TGTGCCTGGACTTCCAGGGGGTTGGGTGAAAAACTGTTTTTT.

The sample holds a few counts of this clone. The V call is TRBV29-1, the J call TRBJ1-1; TRBD1 might be the D (6 bases). Germline loops: CDR1 SQVTM, CDR2 ANQGSEA. This CDR3 region has 12 residues. Trimming took 6 bases from V and 4 from J, leaving 12 bases between them. This CDR3 is CSVRQQGTEAFF. The DNA of the CDR3 is TGCAGCGTCAGACAACAGGGCACTGAAGCTTTCTTT.